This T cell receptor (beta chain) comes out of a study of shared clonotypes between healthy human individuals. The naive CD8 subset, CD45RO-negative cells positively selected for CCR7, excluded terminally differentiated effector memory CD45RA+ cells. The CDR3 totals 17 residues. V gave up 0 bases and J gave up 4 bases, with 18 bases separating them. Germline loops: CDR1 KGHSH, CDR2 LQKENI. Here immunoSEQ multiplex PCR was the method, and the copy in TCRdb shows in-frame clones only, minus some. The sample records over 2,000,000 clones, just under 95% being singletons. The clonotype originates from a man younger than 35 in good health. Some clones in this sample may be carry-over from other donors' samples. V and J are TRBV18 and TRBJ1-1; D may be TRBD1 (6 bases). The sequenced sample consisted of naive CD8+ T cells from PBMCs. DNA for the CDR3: TGTGCCAGCTCACCACCCTGGGGGGGGCCGCTTCTCACTGAAGCTTTCTTT. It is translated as CASSPPWGGPLLTEAFF. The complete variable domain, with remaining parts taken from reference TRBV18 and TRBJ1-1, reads NAGVMQNPRHLVRRRGQEARLRCSPMKGHSHVYWYRQLPEEGLKFMVYLQKENIIDESGMPKERFSAEFPKEGPSILRIQQVVRGDSAAYFCASSPPWGGPLLTEAFFGQGTRLTVV.